These 5 T cell receptor beta chains were sequenced from one sample in a study of cytomegalovirus exposure and HLA in healthy donors. Both 60 Vbeta primers and 13 Jbeta primers went into the PCR. Here immunoSEQ multiplex PCR was the method, and the copy in TCRdb shows in-frame clones only, minus some. The sample contains more than 95,000 clones, 65% to 90% of which appear only once. Sequences were obtained from PBMCs. The source is a young man in good health and CMV-seropositive.

The V gene is TRBV5-1, the J gene TRBJ1-4, with 9 nucleotides matching TRBD1. This CDR3 comprises 18 residues. The trim removed 4 bases at V and 2 bases at J, leaving 12 bases unmatched. The germline V gene has CDR1 SGHRS and CDR2 YFSETQ. The CDR3 DNA sequence: TGCGCCAGCAGCCCGGGCGGAACAGGGGGCCCTACTAATGAAAAACTGTTTTTT. As protein: CASSPGGTGGPTNEKLFF.

The V gene is TRBV10-1, the J gene TRBJ2-3, with D possibly TRBD2 on 5 matching bases. The CDR3 has 14 residues. Trimming removed 3 bases from V and 5 bases from J, with 12 bases in between. In germline, CDR1 is WNHNN, CDR2 SYGVQD (reference sequence). CDR3 nucleotide sequence: TGCGCCAGCAGTGATGAGGGTTTGGGAGATACGCAGTATTTT. This encodes CASSDEGLGDTQYF.

This CDR3 is CASREIWSSGNTIYF. The CDR3 DNA reads as TGTGCCAGTAGGGAAATATGGAGCTCTGGAAACACCATATATTTT. The chain joins TRBV19 to TRBJ1-3, with D unresolved. In germline, CDR1 is LNHDA, CDR2 SQIVND (reference sequence). V lost 6 bases and J lost 0, with 12 bases in between. This CDR3 has 15 residues.

The table lists this clone with a few counts. This chain uses TRBV4-3 with TRBJ1-4, with 7 positions matching TRBD1. Germline values: CDR1 LGHNA, CDR2 YSLEER. CDR3 length: 15 amino acids. V gave up 1 base and J gave up 5 bases; unmatched junction bases: 4. The CDR3 is CASSQADRWNEKLFF. CDR3 coding DNA: TGCGCCAGCAGCCAAGCGGACAGGTGGAATGAAAAACTGTTTTTT.

The chain combines TRBV6-1 with TRBJ1-2; TRBD1 agrees at 7 bases. With V trimmed by 6 bases and J by 8 bases, 12 bases remained unmatched. This CDR3 is 14 amino acids long. Per the germline V gene, CDR1 is MNHNS and CDR2 is SASEGT. The chain's CDR3 is CASRLDRDGGGYTF. The CDR3 DNA is TGTGCCAGCAGGTTAGACAGGGACGGTGGCGGCTACACCTTC.